This passage covers 18 T cell receptor beta chains from one sample sequenced in a study of cytomegalovirus exposure and HLA in healthy donors. The PCR had 60 Vbeta and 13 Jbeta primers. Sequencing used immunoSEQ multiplex PCR; TCRdb keeps in-frame clones, though not all of them. This table has 160,000 or so clones, around 80% appearing once. The sequenced sample consisted of PBMCs. The source of these receptors is a male donor in good health and CMV-seronegative.

The rearrangement joins TRBV5-1 to TRBJ2-3; 7 bases fit TRBD1. CDR3 size: 16 residues. V lost 2 bases to trimming and J lost 3 bases; unmatched junction nucleotides: 9. Per the germline V gene, CDR1 is SGHRS and CDR2 is YFSETQ. The CDR3 loop reads CASSLHGQVGTDTQYF. The CDR3, as DNA: TGCGCCAGCAGCTTACATGGACAGGTCGGGACAGATACGCAGTATTTT. The entire variable domain, with the rest obtained from reference TRBV5-1 and TRBJ2-3, is as follows: KAGVTQTPRYLIKTRGQQVTLSCSPISGHRSVSWYQQTPGQGLQFLFEYFSETQRNKGNFPGRFSGRQFSNSRSEMNVSTLELGDSALYLCASSLHGQVGTDTQYFGPGTRLTVL.

The chain employs TRBV6-5 and TRBJ1-3; no firm D call. CDR3 length: 15 residues. Trimming removed 2 bases at V and 10 bases at J, with 18 bases between. CDR1 and CDR2 (germline): MNHEY, SVGAGI. The CDR3 nucleotides read TGTGCCAGCAGTTACGACACAACGTCTCTTCGGACCATATATTTT. Its translation: CASSYDTTSLRTIYF.

The CDR3 DNA reads as TGTGCCAGCTCACCCCTGACTAGCGCTTTAGAGACCCAGTACTTC. This gives the protein CASSPLTSALETQYF. The chain carries TRBV18 and TRBJ2-5, with 8 bases matching TRBD2. The germline CDR1 and CDR2 sequences are KGHSH and LQKENI. Trimming cost V 3 bases and J 4 bases; bases outside gene matches: 7. This CDR3 contains 15 residues.

This rearrangement joins TRBV14 to TRBJ2-1, with 13 bases identical to TRBD2. The V and J ends lost 3 bases and 5 bases, in that order; junction bases with no gene match: 4. CDR3 length: 16 amino acids. Germline V gene lookup returns CDR1 SGHDN and CDR2 FVKESK. CDR3 coding DNA: TGTGCCAGCAGCCAGACGGGACTAGCGGGAAACAATGAGCAGTTCTTC. It is translated as CASSQTGLAGNNEQFF.

This chain connects TRBV7-2 to TRBJ2-7; possibly TRBD1 for D (5 bases). This CDR3 spans 13 amino acids. The ends were cut back, 6 bases at V and 2 bases at J, with 11 bases in the middle. Germline V lookup: CDR1 SGHTA, CDR2 FQGNSA. CDR3 sequence reads: CASRGQETYEQYF. The CDR3 coding sequence is TGTGCCAGCAGGGGGCAGGAAACCTACGAGCAGTACTTC.

The genes are TRBV6-5 and TRBJ1-2; D is possibly TRBD1 (6 bases). Trimming removed 4 bases from V and 9 bases from J, with 15 bases in between. Germline CDR1 and CDR2: MNHEY and SVGAGI. The CDR3 contains 13 residues. CDR3 bases: TGTGCCAGCAGTTCCAGGCAAACAGGGAGCTACACCTTC. Amino acids: CASSSRQTGSYTF.

This sequence joins TRBV5-6 and TRBJ2-2, with D unclear. Trimming removed 1 base at V and 5 bases at J, with 9 bases between. The germline V gene encodes CDR1 SGHDT and CDR2 YYEEEE. There are 14 residues in the CDR3. CDR3 in DNA: TGTGCCAGCAGCTTGCGAGTATCGACCGGGGAGCTGTTTTTT. Encoded protein: CASSLRVSTGELFF.

This clone came up a few times. J is TRBJ2-2 and V is TRBV29-1; a possible D gene is TRBD1 (5 bases). Germline CDR1 reads SQVTM; CDR2 reads ANQGSEA. V lost 7 bases and J 2 bases, leaving 8 bases between the germline ends. The CDR3 is 12 residues long. The CDR3 loop reads CSAGQNTGELFF. The CDR3 nucleotides are TGCAGCGCAGGACAAAACACCGGGGAGCTGTTTTTT.

The J gene is TRBJ2-5, the V gene TRBV5-4; TRBD1 might be the D (5 bases). Germline CDR1 reads SGHNT; CDR2 reads YYREEE (reference sequence). This CDR3 has 14 residues. Deletions cut 0 bases from V and 1 base from J, with 7 bases between. The CDR3 region has the DNA TGTGCCAGCAGCTTGGAGGGGTTCCAAGAGACCCAGTACTTC. Its protein product is CASSLEGFQETQYF.

The CDR3 DNA reads TGTGCCAGCAGGGCCTTGGGACTAGCGGCTACGTACCAAGAGACCCAGTACTTC. Translation: CASRALGLAATYQETQYF. The rearrangement joins TRBV7-9 to TRBJ2-5, with 11 bases fitting TRBD2. J gave up 0 bases and V 6 bases, and 12 bases lay outside the gene matches. CDR1 and CDR2 from the germline V gene are SEHNR and FQNEAQ (reference sequence). The CDR3 loop spans 18 amino acids.

J is TRBJ2-5 and V is TRBV6-6, with TRBD1 as a possible D gene (6 bases). The CDR3 contains 12 residues. V lost 6 bases to trimming and J lost 3 bases, with 8 bases between them. Germline CDR1 MNHNY, CDR2 SVGAGI (reference sequence). The CDR3 is CASRRTEETQYF. DNA for the CDR3: TGTGCCAGCAGACGGACAGAAGAGACCCAGTACTTC.

The rearrangement uses TRBV12-5 and TRBJ1-1; 9 nucleotides match TRBD1. This CDR3 is built from 14 residues. Germline CDR1 is LGHNT and CDR2 is FRNRAP. J was trimmed by 2 bases and V by 5 bases; bases with no gene match: 3. DNA for the CDR3: TGTGCTAGTGGTCTGGACAGGGGTAACACTGAAGCTTTCTTT. Its translation: CASGLDRGNTEAFF.

The J gene is TRBJ2-6, the V gene TRBV5-4, with D unresolved. V was pared by 1 base and J by 4 bases, with 9 bases between. The CDR3 runs 15 residues. Germline values: CDR1 SGHNT, CDR2 YYREEE (reference sequence). CDR3 sequence: CASSLSSIGANVLTF. In DNA, the CDR3 is TGTGCCAGCAGCTTGAGCTCAATCGGGGCCAACGTCCTGACTTTC.

The V call is TRBV7-9, the J call TRBJ2-2; D is possibly TRBD2 (5 bases). In germline, CDR1 is SEHNR, CDR2 FQNEAQ (reference sequence). V lost 3 bases to trimming and J lost 6 bases, with 8 bases between them. This CDR3 is 13 amino acids long. CDR3 residues: CASSLASSGELFF. CDR3 DNA: TGTGCCAGCAGCTTGGCTAGCTCCGGGGAGCTGTTTTTT.

The chain has TRBV6-1 and TRBJ1-5; D not resolved. Trimming removed 1 base at V and 3 bases at J, with 10 bases between. Germline loops: CDR1 MNHNS, CDR2 SASEGT. This CDR3 is 15 amino acids long. CDR3 nucleotides: TGTGCCAGCAGTGAAGGAAGAACAAACAATCAGCCCCAGCATTTT. It yields the protein CASSEGRTNNQPQHF.

The rearrangement joins TRBV19 to TRBJ2-7; no reliable D call. Germline CDR1 reads LNHDA; CDR2 reads SQIVND (reference sequence). This CDR3 comprises 16 residues. V shed 3 bases and J shed 0 bases, with 15 bases lying between them. Written as DNA, the CDR3 is TGTGCCAGTAGTATCGGCTCCCAGCGTAGCTCCTACGAGCAGTACTTC. Translating gives CASSIGSQRSSYEQYF.

V usage is TRBV9 and J usage is TRBJ2-7; 9 bases fit TRBD2. Losses at the gene ends were 2 bases for V and 4 bases for J; bases not matched to a gene: 4. Germline CDR1 is SGDLS and CDR2 is YYNGEE. The CDR3 covers 14 residues. The CDR3 DNA reads as TGTGCCAGCAGCGTTAGCGGGAGTTTGTACGAGCAGTACTTC. Protein: CASSVSGSLYEQYF.

V is TRBV29-1 and J is TRBJ1-1; 8 bases are a match to TRBD1. CDR3 length equals 11 residues. The ends lost 6 bases at V and 7 bases at J; junction bases unmatched: 4. Germline CDR1 and CDR2: SQVTM and ANQGSEA. CDR3 nucleotide sequence: TGCAGCGTGACAGGGGCTAGTGAAGCTTTCTTT. Translated, it gives CSVTGASEAFF.